This T cell receptor beta chain was recorded in a study of long-term antiretroviral therapy in people with HIV. Study results and caveats: Diversity rose after ART but stayed below transplant donor controls.

Trimming removed 4 bases from V and 6 bases from J, with 17 bases in between. The CDR3 totals 14 residues. In germline, CDR1 is SGHRS, CDR2 YFSETQ. About this clone: What it binds is not known.

Runs used v3.0 of the immunoSEQ assay and were done at survey level. Sequencing used immunoSEQ multiplex PCR; TCRdb keeps in-frame clones, though not all of them. The table includes about 31,000 clones, roughly 88% detected once. Material: unsorted PBMCs, obtained 0.8 years before starting antiretroviral therapy. This chain connects TRBV5-1 to TRBJ2-7, with a tentative D call TRBD2 (6 bases). The TCR originated in a man younger than 35 with HIV. The CDR3, as DNA: TGCGCCAGCAGCCTAGCACCGGGGGTCCTCGAGCAGTACTTC. Its translation is CASSLAPGVLEQYF.